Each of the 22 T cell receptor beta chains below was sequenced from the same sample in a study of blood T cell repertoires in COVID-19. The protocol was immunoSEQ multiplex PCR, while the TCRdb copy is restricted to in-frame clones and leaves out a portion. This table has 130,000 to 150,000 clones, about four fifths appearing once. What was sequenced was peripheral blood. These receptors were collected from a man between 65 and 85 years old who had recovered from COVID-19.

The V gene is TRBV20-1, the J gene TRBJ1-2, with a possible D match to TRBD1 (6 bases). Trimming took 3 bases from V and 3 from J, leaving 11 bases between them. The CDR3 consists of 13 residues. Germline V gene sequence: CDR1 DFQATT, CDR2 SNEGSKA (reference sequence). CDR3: CSASHRVDYGYTF. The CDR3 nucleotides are TGCAGTGCTAGTCACAGGGTGGACTATGGCTACACCTTC.

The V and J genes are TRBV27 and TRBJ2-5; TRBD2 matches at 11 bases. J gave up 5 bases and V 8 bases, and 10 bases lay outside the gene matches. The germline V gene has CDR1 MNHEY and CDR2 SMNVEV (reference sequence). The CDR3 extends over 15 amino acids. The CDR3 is CASRPLLAGVETQYF. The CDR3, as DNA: TGTGCCAGCCGACCTTTACTAGCGGGAGTTGAGACCCAGTACTTC.

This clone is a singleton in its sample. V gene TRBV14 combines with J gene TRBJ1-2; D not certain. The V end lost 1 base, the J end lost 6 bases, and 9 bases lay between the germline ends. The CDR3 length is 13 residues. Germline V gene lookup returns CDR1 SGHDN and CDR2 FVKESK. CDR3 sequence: CASSQGSFDGYTF. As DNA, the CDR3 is TGTGCCAGCAGCCAAGGTAGCTTCGATGGCTACACCTTC.

CDR3 protein: CASTGTGPTYEQYF. The CDR3 coding sequence is TGTGCCAGCACTGGGACAGGGCCTACCTACGAGCAGTACTTC. The chain uses TRBV2 and TRBJ2-7; 9 bases are a match to TRBD1. This CDR3 has 14 amino acids. V was clipped by 7 bases and J by 2 bases; unmatched bases: 6. Germline V gene sequence: CDR1 SNHLY, CDR2 FYNNEI.

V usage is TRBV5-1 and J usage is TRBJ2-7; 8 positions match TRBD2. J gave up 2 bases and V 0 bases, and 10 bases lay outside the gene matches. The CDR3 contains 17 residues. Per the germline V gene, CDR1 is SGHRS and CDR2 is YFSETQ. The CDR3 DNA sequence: TGCGCCAGCAGCTTGGCTGACCGAGCGGGAGCGCCCTACGAGCAGTACTTC. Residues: CASSLADRAGAPYEQYF.

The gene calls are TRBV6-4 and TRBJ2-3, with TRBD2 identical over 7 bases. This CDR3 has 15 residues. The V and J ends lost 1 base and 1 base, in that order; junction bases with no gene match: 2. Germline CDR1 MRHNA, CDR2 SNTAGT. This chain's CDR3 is CASSDFTSGTDTQYF. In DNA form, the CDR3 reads TGTGCCAGCAGTGACTTCACTAGCGGCACAGATACGCAGTATTTT.

The CDR3 protein is CASRKRDRLHTEAFF. In nucleotides, the CDR3 is TGTGCCAGCAGAAAACGGGACAGACTGCACACTGAAGCTTTCTTT. The chain is built from TRBV6-5 and TRBJ1-1; 7 bases agree with TRBD1. V lost 6 bases and J lost 3; bases outside the gene matches: 10. Germline loops: CDR1 MNHEY, CDR2 SVGAGI. The CDR3 is 15 amino acids.

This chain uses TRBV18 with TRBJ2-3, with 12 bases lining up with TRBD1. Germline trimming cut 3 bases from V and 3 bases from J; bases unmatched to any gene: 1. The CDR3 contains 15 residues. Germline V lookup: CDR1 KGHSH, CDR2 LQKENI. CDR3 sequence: CASSPGQGATDTQYF. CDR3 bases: TGTGCCAGCTCACCGGGACAGGGGGCGACAGATACGCAGTATTTT.

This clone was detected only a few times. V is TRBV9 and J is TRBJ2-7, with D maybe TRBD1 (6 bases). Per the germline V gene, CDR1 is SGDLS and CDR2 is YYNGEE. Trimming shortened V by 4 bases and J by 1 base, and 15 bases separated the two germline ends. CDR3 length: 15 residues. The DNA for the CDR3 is TGTGCCAGCAGCCCCGAGGACAGCCCATCCTACGAGCAGTACTTC. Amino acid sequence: CASSPEDSPSYEQYF.

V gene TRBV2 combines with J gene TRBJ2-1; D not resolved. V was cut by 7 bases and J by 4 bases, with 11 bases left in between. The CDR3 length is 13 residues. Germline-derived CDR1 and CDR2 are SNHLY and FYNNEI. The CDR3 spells CASTTDKYNEQFF. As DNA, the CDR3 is TGTGCCAGCACCACAGACAAGTACAATGAGCAGTTCTTC.

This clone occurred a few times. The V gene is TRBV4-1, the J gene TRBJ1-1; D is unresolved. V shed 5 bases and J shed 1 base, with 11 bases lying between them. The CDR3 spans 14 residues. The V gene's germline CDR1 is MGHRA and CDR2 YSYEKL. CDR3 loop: CASSYGRENTEAFF. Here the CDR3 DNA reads TGCGCCAGCAGCTACGGACGGGAGAACACTGAAGCTTTCTTT.

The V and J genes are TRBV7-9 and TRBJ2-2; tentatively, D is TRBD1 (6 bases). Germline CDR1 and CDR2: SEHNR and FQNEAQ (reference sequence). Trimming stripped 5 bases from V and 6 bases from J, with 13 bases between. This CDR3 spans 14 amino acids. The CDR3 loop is CASSDRQASGELFF. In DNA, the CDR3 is TGTGCCAGCAGCGACAGACAGGCCTCCGGGGAGCTGTTTTTT.

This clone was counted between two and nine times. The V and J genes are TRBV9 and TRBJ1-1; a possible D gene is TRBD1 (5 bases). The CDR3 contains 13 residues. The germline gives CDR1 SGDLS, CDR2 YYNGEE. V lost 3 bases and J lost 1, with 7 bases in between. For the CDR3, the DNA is TGTGCCAGCAGCGCGACAGCGAACACTGAAGCTTTCTTT. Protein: CASSATANTEAFF.

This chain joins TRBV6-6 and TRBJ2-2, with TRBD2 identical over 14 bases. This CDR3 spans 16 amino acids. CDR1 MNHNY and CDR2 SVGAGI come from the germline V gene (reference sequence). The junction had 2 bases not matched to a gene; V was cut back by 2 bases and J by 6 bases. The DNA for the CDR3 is TGTGCCAGCAGTTACGGACTAGCGGGAGGTGCCGGGGAGCTGTTTTTT. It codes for CASSYGLAGGAGELFF.

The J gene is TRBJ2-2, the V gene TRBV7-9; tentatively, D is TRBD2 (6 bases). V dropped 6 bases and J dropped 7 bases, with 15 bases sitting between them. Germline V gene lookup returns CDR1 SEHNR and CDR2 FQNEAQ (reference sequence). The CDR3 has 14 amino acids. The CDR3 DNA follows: TGTGCCAGCAGTCCAGGGTCCGGGAGCGGGGAGCTGTTTTTT. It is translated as CASSPGSGSGELFF.

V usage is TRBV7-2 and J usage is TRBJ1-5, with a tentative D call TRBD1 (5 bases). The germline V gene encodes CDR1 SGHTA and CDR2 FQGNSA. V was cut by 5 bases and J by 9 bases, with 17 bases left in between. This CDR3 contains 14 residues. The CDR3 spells CASSPFSGRMPQHF. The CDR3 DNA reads TGTGCCAGCAGCCCCTTCTCAGGGCGAATGCCCCAGCATTTT.

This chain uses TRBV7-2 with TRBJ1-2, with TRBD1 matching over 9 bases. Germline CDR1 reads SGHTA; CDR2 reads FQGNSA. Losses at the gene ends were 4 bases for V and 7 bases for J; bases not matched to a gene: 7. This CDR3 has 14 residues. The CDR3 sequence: CASSSEQGAIGYTF. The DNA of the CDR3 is TGTGCCAGCAGCTCCGAACAGGGGGCGATTGGCTACACCTTC.

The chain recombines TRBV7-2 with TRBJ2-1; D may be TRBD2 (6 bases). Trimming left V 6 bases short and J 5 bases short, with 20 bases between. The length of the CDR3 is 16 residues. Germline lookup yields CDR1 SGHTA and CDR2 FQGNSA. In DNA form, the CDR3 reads TGTGCCAGCAGGGAAACGGGAGCCTCATTCGACAATGAGCAGTTCTTC. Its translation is CASRETGASFDNEQFF.

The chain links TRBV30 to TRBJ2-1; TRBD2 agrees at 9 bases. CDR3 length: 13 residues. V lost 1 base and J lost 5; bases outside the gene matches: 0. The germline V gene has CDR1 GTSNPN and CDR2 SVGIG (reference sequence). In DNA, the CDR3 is TGTGCCTGGAGTGGACTAGCGGACAATGAGCAGTTCTTC. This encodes CAWSGLADNEQFF.

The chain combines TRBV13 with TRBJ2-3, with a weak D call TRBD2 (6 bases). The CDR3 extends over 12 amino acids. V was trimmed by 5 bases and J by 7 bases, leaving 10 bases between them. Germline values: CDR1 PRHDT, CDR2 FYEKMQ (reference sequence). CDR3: CASSPRGYTQYF. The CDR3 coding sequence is TGTGCCAGCAGCCCCCGGGGGTATACGCAGTATTTT.

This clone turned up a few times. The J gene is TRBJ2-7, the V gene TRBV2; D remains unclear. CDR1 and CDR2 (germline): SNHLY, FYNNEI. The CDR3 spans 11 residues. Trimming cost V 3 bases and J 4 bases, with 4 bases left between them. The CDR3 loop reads CASSDRYEQYF. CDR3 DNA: TGTGCCAGCAGTGACAGGTACGAGCAGTACTTC. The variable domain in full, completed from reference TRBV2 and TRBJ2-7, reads EPEVTQTPSHQVTQMGQEVILRCVPISNHLYFYWYRQILGQKVEFLVSFYNNEISEKSEIFDDQFSVERPDGSNFTLKIRSTKLEDSAMYFCASSDRYEQYFGPGTRLTVT.

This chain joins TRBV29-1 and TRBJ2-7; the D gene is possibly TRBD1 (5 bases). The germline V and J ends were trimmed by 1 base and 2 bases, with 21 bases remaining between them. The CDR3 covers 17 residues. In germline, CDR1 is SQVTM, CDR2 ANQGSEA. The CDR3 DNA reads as TGCAGCGTTGAAGTGGCCGGCGCAGGGTCTATCACCTACGAGCAGTACTTC. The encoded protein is CSVEVAGAGSITYEQYF.